Listed here are 26 T cell receptor beta chains from one sample, sequenced in a study of regulatory T cells in long-lasting Graves disease. Time point reported: newly diagnosed GD, antithyroid drugs for less than 3 months. The TCR library was made from RNA extracted from PBMCs. Combining iRepertoire HTBI primers with Arm-PCR of CDR3 regions, the authors built TCR beta libraries. TCRdb ran MiXCR on the multiplex PCR reads and lists one entry per CDR3 protein. The data hold roughly 610,000 distinct CDR3 sequences, with roughly a sixth observed a single time. The data were also submitted as part of a second study, on T cells in Graves' hyperthyroidism and ophthalmopathy.

Sample: peripheral blood mononuclear cells (PBMCs), taken at new diagnosis, from a patient treated with antithyroid drugs. The receptors here all came from a man aged 18 to 29 with Graves disease.

This clonotype was counted at least ten times. V usage is TRBV7-8 and J usage is TRBJ2-1; TRBD2 matches at 16 bases. The V gene end was trimmed by 3 bases and the J gene end by 6 bases; junction bases not matched to a gene: 8. The CDR3 contains 18 residues. CDR1 is SGHVS and CDR2 is FQNEAQ in the germline V gene. CDR3 in amino acids: CASSLGGLAGGRGNEQFF. CDR3 in DNA: TGTGCCAGCAGCTTGGGGGGACTAGCGGGAGGGCGCGGCAATGAGCAGTTCTTC.

This clonotype was detected a few times. The chain recombines TRBV11-2 with TRBJ1-2; TRBD1 might be the D (6 bases). V was cut by 4 bases and J by 7 bases, with 22 bases left in between. This CDR3 contains 16 residues. The germline CDR1 and CDR2 sequences are SGHAT and FQNNGV. DNA for the CDR3: TGTGCCAGCAGCTCTGTCAGGGGCCCTACCCTGGCTGGCTACACCTTC. This codes for CASSSVRGPTLAGYTF.

This clonotype was seen repeatedly, ten times or more. The rearrangement joins TRBV6-5 to TRBJ1-2; weak D call: TRBD1 (5 bases). CDR1 is MNHEY and CDR2 is SVGAGI in the germline V gene. This CDR3 has 13 amino acids. V shed 4 bases and J shed 8 bases, with 14 bases lying between them. This chain's CDR3 is CASSLGLLTGYTF. In DNA, the CDR3 is TGTGCCAGCAGTTTGGGACTCCTAACGGGCTACACCTTC.

This clonotype turned up a few times. CDR3 coding DNA: TGTGCCAGCAGATACGCGGGGGAGCAGTACTTC. Translated: CASRYAGEQYF. The chain is built from TRBV2 and TRBJ2-7, with D perhaps matching TRBD2 (6 bases). The V gene lost 6 bases and the J gene lost 7 bases, with 10 bases spanning the gap. This CDR3 comprises 11 residues. Germline V gives CDR1 SNHLY, CDR2 FYNNEI.

In this sample, this clonotype turned up many times. The CDR3: CASSLVVTGTDTQYF. The CDR3 nucleotides read TGTGCCAGCAGCTTGGTGGTTACCGGCACAGATACGCAGTATTTT. The rearrangement links TRBV27 to TRBJ2-3; no clear D. Trimming stripped 6 bases from V and 1 base from J, with 14 bases between. Germline CDR1 MNHEY, CDR2 SMNVEV (reference sequence). This CDR3 region has 15 residues.

The chain employs TRBV9 and TRBJ2-1; D is unresolved. Trimming removed 0 bases at V and 8 bases at J, with 9 bases between. CDR3 length: 13 residues. Per the germline V gene, CDR1 is SGDLS and CDR2 is YYNGEE. The CDR3 is CASSVGDVHEQFF. The CDR3, as DNA: TGTGCCAGCAGCGTAGGTGATGTCCATGAGCAGTTCTTC.

This clonotype came up many times. This rearrangement joins TRBV11-2 to TRBJ2-7, with 9 bases lining up with TRBD1. CDR3 length: 16 residues. V trimming: 7 bases; J trimming: 5 bases; junction bases outside the gene matches: 15. From germline, CDR1 is SGHAT and CDR2 FQNNGV. The CDR3 DNA reads TGTGCCAGCACCCAGGGAGGGAGGACAGGGGTTGACGAGCAGTACTTC. Its protein is CASTQGGRTGVDEQYF.

V gene TRBV28 combines with J gene TRBJ1-2; a weak D match, TRBD1 (5 bases). V was trimmed by 6 bases and J by 7 bases, leaving 18 bases between them. CDR1 and CDR2 (germline): MDHEN, SYDVKM. The CDR3 is 14 amino acids. The CDR3 DNA follows: TGTGCCAGCAGCGCCTCGGGGGAGGTCGTTGGCTACACCTTC. It encodes CASSASGEVVGYTF.

This clonotype was counted many times. The genes are TRBV3-1 and TRBJ2-7, with D perhaps given as TRBD1 or TRBD2 (5 bases each). The V gene lost 4 bases and the J gene lost 5 bases, with 15 bases spanning the gap. This CDR3 contains 14 residues. Germline CDR1 reads LGHDT; CDR2 reads YNNKEL (reference sequence). CDR3 amino acids: CASSPGRGADEQYF. The DNA of the CDR3 is TGTGCCAGCAGCCCTGGGCGAGGGGCGGACGAGCAGTACTTC.

J is TRBJ1-3 and V is TRBV19, with D uncertain. The V gene's germline CDR1 is LNHDA and CDR2 SQIVND (reference sequence). This CDR3 has 12 amino acids. The V end was cut by 5 bases, the J end by 2 bases, with 4 bases between. The CDR3 is CASSPTGNTIYF. The CDR3 DNA reads as TGTGCCAGTAGTCCGACTGGAAACACCATATATTTT.

This clonotype was observed at least ten times. The V and J genes are TRBV2 and TRBJ1-3; no definite D call. CDR1 and CDR2 (germline): SNHLY, FYNNEI. The CDR3 has 15 residues. The V end was cut by 4 bases, the J end by 1 base, with 11 bases between. The chain's CDR3 is CASSATELSGNTIYF. The CDR3 DNA follows: TGTGCCAGCAGTGCGACGGAGCTATCTGGAAACACCATATATTTT.

This clonotype was found once. The chain uses TRBV29-1 and TRBJ2-3; D gene uncertain. The germline V and J ends were trimmed by 4 bases and 4 bases, with 12 bases remaining between them. The CDR3 length is 13 residues. The V gene's germline CDR1 is SQVTM and CDR2 ANQGSEA. The CDR3 bases are TGCAGCGTTGTAATAAATCCCTCAGATACGCAGTATTTT. This codes for CSVVINPSDTQYF.

This chain connects TRBV19 to TRBJ1-2; perhaps TRBD1 as D (6 bases). V lost 4 bases and J lost 3, with 15 bases in between. The CDR3 sequence is 15 residues long. The V gene's germline CDR1 is LNHDA and CDR2 SQIVND (reference sequence). The CDR3 DNA reads TGTGCCAGTAGTACTTCCAGGGGAGGTGACTATGGCTACACCTTC. It specifies CASSTSRGGDYGYTF.

This chain connects TRBV6-5 to TRBJ1-1; D is undetermined. CDR3 size: 14 residues. From germline, CDR1 is MNHEY and CDR2 SVGAGI. The V end lost 2 bases, the J end lost 5 bases, and 12 bases lay between the germline ends. CDR3 nucleotides: TGTGCCAGCAGTTACGGACGGACGCCAACTGAAGCTTTCTTT. Translated: CASSYGRTPTEAFF.

The gene calls are TRBV15 and TRBJ2-2, with D unclear. The CDR3 runs to 15 residues. Looked up from germline, CDR1 is LNHNV and CDR2 is YYDKDF (reference sequence). The V gene lost 0 bases and the J gene lost 4 bases, with 9 bases spanning the gap. The CDR3 protein is CATSRDLYVTGELFF. CDR3 nucleotides: TGTGCCACCAGCAGAGATCTATATGTCACCGGGGAGCTGTTTTTT.

This clonotype was seen a few times. V gene TRBV5-1 combines with J gene TRBJ2-1, with TRBD1 matching over 7 bases. V trimming: 4 bases; J trimming: 0 bases; junction bases outside the gene matches: 4. The germline V gene has CDR1 SGHRS and CDR2 YFSETQ. The CDR3 extends over 15 amino acids. CDR3 DNA: TGCGCCAGCAGCCGGGACAGAGACTCCTACAATGAGCAGTTCTTC. This translates into CASSRDRDSYNEQFF.

This clonotype has ten or more counts. The rearrangement links TRBV2 to TRBJ2-3; 7 nucleotides line up with TRBD2. Germline V gene data show CDR1 as SNHLY and CDR2 as FYNNEI. The CDR3 is 16 amino acids. J was trimmed by 2 bases and V by 7 bases; bases with no gene match: 12. The DNA for the CDR3 is TGTGCCAGCACCTATCCGGTGGCGGGAGCCACAGATACGCAGTATTTT. Translated, it gives CASTYPVAGATDTQYF.

This clonotype was counted between two and nine times. The chain uses TRBV2 and TRBJ2-2; weak D call: TRBD1 (7 bases). Trimming removed 10 bases from V and 4 bases from J, with 19 bases in between. The CDR3 covers 15 residues. Germline CDR1 is SNHLY and CDR2 is FYNNEI. CDR3 amino acids: CATHGGGRSTGELFF. Here the CDR3 DNA reads TGTGCCACCCACGGAGGGGGCCGGAGCACCGGGGAGCTGTTTTTT.

The J gene is TRBJ1-5, the V gene TRBV28, with 7 bases lining up with TRBD1. The V and J ends lost 10 bases and 6 bases, in that order; junction bases with no gene match: 12. Germline lookup yields CDR1 MDHEN and CDR2 SYDVKM. CDR3 length equals 14 residues. The CDR3 DNA follows: TGTGCCACCAACTACAGGGGCTCGACTCAGCCCCAGCATTTT. Protein sequence: CATNYRGSTQPQHF.

The gene calls are TRBV20-1 and TRBJ2-6, with D maybe TRBD1 (7 bases). The V gene lost 6 bases and the J gene lost 4 bases, with 19 bases spanning the gap. CDR1 DFQATT and CDR2 SNEGSKA come from the germline V gene (reference sequence). The CDR3 totals 16 residues. The CDR3 sequence is CSALQGGTAGANVLTF. Here the CDR3 DNA reads TGCAGTGCCCTCCAGGGCGGGACAGCAGGGGCCAACGTCCTGACTTTC.

This clonotype was observed a single time. The chain is built from TRBV7-9 and TRBJ2-5; weak D call: TRBD2 (6 bases). This CDR3 region has 16 residues. Germline V gives CDR1 SEHNR, CDR2 FQNEAQ (reference sequence). Trimming removed 5 bases from V and 4 bases from J, with 20 bases in between. The DNA for the CDR3 is TGTGCCAGCAGCCCCCGGTTAGGGAGGAGACGAGAGACCCAGTACTTC. The encoded protein is CASSPRLGRRRETQYF.

This chain uses TRBV7-2 with TRBJ1-1; maybe TRBD1 (5 bases). Per germline, CDR1 SGHTA and CDR2 FQGNSA. V lost 5 bases and J lost 10, with 17 bases in between. CDR3 length equals 13 residues. The CDR3 bases are TGTGCCAGCAGCCTTCGGCAGGGTGGGCGAGCTTTCTTT. It specifies CASSLRQGGRAFF.

This clonotype showed up just a few times. This chain uses TRBV5-1 with TRBJ2-5; D may be TRBD1 or TRBD2 (5 bases each). Germline V gives CDR1 SGHRS, CDR2 YFSETQ. Trimming removed 4 bases from V and 7 bases from J, with 14 bases in between. The CDR3 covers 13 residues. This CDR3 reads CASSPTGQGTQYF. Here the CDR3 DNA reads TGCGCCAGCAGCCCTACGGGGCAGGGGACCCAGTACTTC.

This chain links TRBV20-1 with TRBJ2-7, with 10 nucleotides matching TRBD2. Germline CDR1 DFQATT, CDR2 SNEGSKA (reference sequence). V shed 0 bases and J 6 bases; nucleotides not matched to a gene: 8. There are 15 residues in the CDR3. CDR3 amino acids: CSARDGTSAIGEQYF. As DNA, the CDR3 is TGCAGTGCTAGAGATGGGACTAGCGCCATCGGCGAGCAGTACTTC.

Worth noting for this clonotype: This may be a read error, as it is one base from a much larger clone. Since no conserved phenylalanine or tryptophan closes the CDR3, a read error is the likely cause. The rearrangement links TRBV6-5 to TRBJ2-7; a possible D gene is TRBD2 (6 bases). Germline V gene lookup returns CDR1 MNHEY and CDR2 SVGAGI. V was shortened by 2 bases and J by 3 bases, with 11 bases between the two germline ends. This CDR3 is 14 amino acids long. The CDR3 region is CASSYAKEGYEQYL. The CDR3 DNA reads TGTGCCAGCAGTTACGCGAAGGAGGGCTACGAGCAGTACCTC.

This clonotype occurred a few times. This sequence joins TRBV30 and TRBJ1-2, with D unclear. The germline V and J ends were trimmed by 2 bases and 3 bases, with 16 bases remaining between them. Per germline, CDR1 GTSNPN and CDR2 SVGIG (reference sequence). The CDR3 sequence is 15 residues long. The DNA for the CDR3 is TGTGCCTGGAGTCCCATAACTTCCGGGTACTATGGCTACACCTTC. Its translation is CAWSPITSGYYGYTF.